These T cell receptor beta chains were read from a single sample in a study of blood T cell repertoires in COVID-19. The protocol was immunoSEQ multiplex PCR, while the TCRdb copy is restricted to in-frame clones and leaves out a portion. The table lists some 190,000 clones, 75% to 80% of them singletons. Sequenced input: peripheral blood. These receptors came from a woman between 45 and 60 years old with active or convalescent COVID-19. The CDR3 runs from the conserved cysteine through the conserved F or W. The D gene is left open where the match is weak. Expanded clones get a size class; other rows say once, few or many, or leave the size out.

DNA: TGCGCCAGCAGCATTACCACTAGCGCAGATACGCAGTATTTT
CDR3: CASSITTSADTQYF
J: TRBJ2-3
V: TRBV5-1
size: .
D: TRBD2

DNA: TGTGCCAGCTCATCCGGGACAGGGGGCGGTGAGCAGTTCTTC
CDR3: CASSSGTGGGEQFF
J: TRBJ2-1
V: TRBV18
size: .
D: TRBD1

DNA: TGTGCCAGCAGCTCCCAAGGGGGACTAGCGGGGGGGCCAGATACGCAGTATTTT
CDR3: CASSSQGGLAGGPDTQYF
J: TRBJ2-3
V: TRBV9
size: .
D: TRBD2

DNA: TGCAGTGCTAGTAAGGGGGCGGGTGACACTGAAGCTTTCTTT
CDR3: CSASKGAGDTEAFF
J: TRBJ1-1
V: TRBV20-1
size: .
D: TRBD1

DNA: TGTGCCATAGGACAGGGCGGGGGCACTGAAGCTTTCTTT
CDR3: CAIGQGGGTEAFF
J: TRBJ1-1
V: TRBV10-3
size: .
D: TRBD1

DNA: TGTGCCAGCTCACCGATCCCGGGACAGGACTACACTGAAGCTTTCTTT
CDR3: CASSPIPGQDYTEAFF
J: TRBJ1-1
V: TRBV18
size: .
D: TRBD1

DNA: TGTGCCAGCAGCGTAGCACCGCTACCCCAAGAGACCCAGTACTTC
CDR3: CASSVAPLPQETQYF
J: TRBJ2-5
V: TRBV9
size: .
D: .

DNA: TGTGCCATCGGGAGGGACAGGATGAACACTGAAGCTTTCTTT
CDR3: CAIGRDRMNTEAFF
J: TRBJ1-1
V: TRBV10-3
size: .
D: TRBD1

DNA: TGTGCCAGCAGTTTATCGGGCCTAGCTCCTCTCAATGAGCAGTTCTTC
CDR3: CASSLSGLAPLNEQFF
J: TRBJ2-1
V: TRBV27
size: .
D: .

DNA: TGTGCCAGCAGCCTAAACACCGGGGAGCTGTTTTTT
CDR3: CASSLNTGELFF
J: TRBJ2-2
V: TRBV7-8
size: .
D: .

DNA: TGTGCCAGCAGCCAAGGGGTAGCGGGAGATTCCTACGAGCAGTACTTC
CDR3: CASSQGVAGDSYEQYF
J: TRBJ2-7
V: TRBV3-1/TRBV3-2
size: few
D: TRBD2

DNA: TGTGCCAGTAGTCCTCACAGGGGGCAGCCCCAGCATTTT
CDR3: CASSPHRGQPQHF
J: TRBJ1-5
V: TRBV19
size: few
D: TRBD1

DNA: TGCGCCAGCAGTACTAGCGGGGGGTACAATGAGCAGTTCTTC
CDR3: CASSTSGGYNEQFF
J: TRBJ2-1
V: TRBV5-1
size: .
D: TRBD2

DNA: TGTGCCACCCACAGGGTAAACCAAGAGACCCAGTACTTC
CDR3: CATHRVNQETQYF
J: TRBJ2-5
V: TRBV28
size: once
D: .

DNA: TGTGCCATCAGTGAGTCGAAGTCGGGGCAAGAGACCCAGTACTTC
CDR3: CAISESKSGQETQYF
J: TRBJ2-5
V: TRBV10-3
size: .
D: .

DNA: TGTGCCAGCAGCTTGGGGACAGGGGCCAGGACAGATACGCAGTATTTT
CDR3: CASSLGTGARTDTQYF
J: TRBJ2-3
V: TRBV11-3
size: .
D: TRBD1

DNA: TGTGCCTCGAGTCCGGGATCAGGCCAGCCCCAGCATTTT
CDR3: CASSPGSGQPQHF
J: TRBJ1-5
V: TRBV30
size: .
D: .

DNA: TGTGCCAGTAGCCGTGGACAGCGAGTCGCTGAAGCTTTCTTT
CDR3: CASSRGQRVAEAFF
J: TRBJ1-1
V: TRBV19
size: once
D: .

DNA: TGTGCCACAGCCCTTAAAGATACGCAGTATTTT
CDR3: CATALKDTQYF
J: TRBJ2-3
V: TRBV24-1
size: .
D: .

DNA: TGTGCCAGCAGCCAAGACGGGACACTAGACAAACTGTTTTTT
CDR3: CASSQDGTLDKLFF
J: TRBJ1-4
V: TRBV4-2
size: .
D: .

DNA: TGCAGCGTTGAAGATGGCGACGGGAGCTCCTACGAGCAGTACTTC
CDR3: CSVEDGDGSSYEQYF
J: TRBJ2-7
V: TRBV29-1
size: .
D: .

DNA: TGTGCCAGCGGGGGGACTAGCGGGAGCCTTGAGCAGTACTTC
CDR3: CASGGTSGSLEQYF
J: TRBJ2-7
V: TRBV6-5
size: .
D: TRBD2

DNA: TGTGCCAGCAGCTCTCAGACACGTAGCAATCAGCCCCAGCATTTT
CDR3: CASSSQTRSNQPQHF
J: TRBJ1-5
V: TRBV7-2
size: .
D: .

DNA: TGTGCCAGCAGTGACTCGGGGGGGGCCTACAATGAGCAGTTCTTC
CDR3: CASSDSGGAYNEQFF
J: TRBJ2-1
V: TRBV6-4
size: few
D: TRBD2

DNA: TGTGCCAGCAGTCCCTGGGCGGGAGGTAACTATGGCTACACCTTC
CDR3: CASSPWAGGNYGYTF
J: TRBJ1-2
V: TRBV28
size: .
D: .

DNA: TGTGCCAGCAGCTTGGAGGCGGGGGTCATAAATACGCAGTATTTT
CDR3: CASSLEAGVINTQYF
J: TRBJ2-3
V: TRBV5-4
size: once
D: TRBD2

DNA: TGTGCCAGCAGCACCCGGACTAGCGGGCAAGAGACCCAGTACTTC
CDR3: CASSTRTSGQETQYF
J: TRBJ2-5
V: TRBV5-4
size: .
D: TRBD2

DNA: TGTGCCATCGGGCGGACTAGCGGGGGGGCGAATGAGCAGTTCTTC
CDR3: CAIGRTSGGANEQFF
J: TRBJ2-1
V: TRBV10-3
size: .
D: TRBD2

DNA: TGTGCCAGCAGTTTTTCTAGCGGGAGTTCATCGGCGTACTTC
CDR3: CASSFSSGSSSAYF
J: TRBJ2-7
V: TRBV27
size: few
D: TRBD2

DNA: TGTGCCAGCAGCCGCGCGGGGGACCCCTACGAGCAGTACTTC
CDR3: CASSRAGDPYEQYF
J: TRBJ2-7
V: TRBV7-9
size: once
D: TRBD2

DNA: TGCGCCAGCAGCCAAGCCAAGGGGGCGGTTGAAAAACTGTTTTTT
CDR3: CASSQAKGAVEKLFF
J: TRBJ1-4
V: TRBV4-1
size: .
D: TRBD1

DNA: TGTGCCAGCAGTCCTGGACTAGCGGGAGTGGGGGAGACCCAGTACTTC
CDR3: CASSPGLAGVGETQYF
J: TRBJ2-5
V: TRBV27
size: .
D: TRBD2

DNA: TGTGCCAGCAGTTACTCGGCAGACCAAGAGACCCAGTACTTC
CDR3: CASSYSADQETQYF
J: TRBJ2-5
V: TRBV6-5
size: few
D: .

DNA: TGTGCCAGCAAAGGGGCCGCCCCCTGGAACTATGGCTACACCTTC
CDR3: CASKGAAPWNYGYTF
J: TRBJ1-2
V: TRBV19
size: .
D: .

DNA: TGTGCCAGCAGTCGCGTCGACAGGGCTCGAGGCTACACCTTC
CDR3: CASSRVDRARGYTF
J: TRBJ1-2
V: TRBV3-1/TRBV3-2
size: .
D: TRBD1

DNA: TGTGCCAGCAGCCCGAGTTCAATGTTCACCGGGGAGCTGTTTTTT
CDR3: CASSPSSMFTGELFF
J: TRBJ2-2
V: TRBV9
size: .
D: .

DNA: TGTGCCAGCAGCTTACTCGCGACAGGGGGTTTGGGTGGCTACACCTTC
CDR3: CASSLLATGGLGGYTF
J: TRBJ1-2
V: TRBV13
size: .
D: TRBD1

DNA: TGTGCCAGCAGTGGGGCGGACAGGCAAGGGGGCAATCAGCCCCAGCATTTT
CDR3: CASSGADRQGGNQPQHF
J: TRBJ1-5
V: TRBV6-1
size: .
D: TRBD1

DNA: TGTGCCAGCAGCCTCGGGTCCGCAAACGAGCAGTACTTC
CDR3: CASSLGSANEQYF
J: TRBJ2-7
V: TRBV6-2/TRBV6-3
size: few
D: .

DNA: TGCAGCGTAGTGGACAGCTATGAAGCTTTCTTT
CDR3: CSVVDSYEAFF
J: TRBJ1-1
V: TRBV29-1
size: few
D: .

DNA: TGTGCCTGGAGTCCTACCAGGCCGAATTCACCCCTCCACTTT
CDR3: CAWSPTRPNSPLHF
J: TRBJ1-6
V: TRBV30
size: .
D: .

DNA: TGTGCCAGAAGCTGGAAGACAGGCTCCTACGAGCAGTACTTC
CDR3: CARSWKTGSYEQYF
J: TRBJ2-7
V: TRBV5-3
size: once
D: .